One and the same sample provided the 27 T cell receptor beta chains below, sequenced in a study of T cells in Graves' hyperthyroidism and ophthalmopathy. It was RNA transcripts that yielded the amplified TCR beta CDR3 regions. Carried out on the TCR CDR3, a first-round RT-PCR used the HTBI primer set. Using its own MiXCR run on the multiplex PCR reads, TCRdb lists one record per CDR3 protein. Among a few hundred thousand distinct CDR3 sequences listed, about 15% were seen once. The sample consisted of blood. All receptors come from a woman in her sixties or seventies with Graves' ophthalmopathy.

This clonotype was detected a few times. V usage is TRBV27 and J usage is TRBJ2-1; 7 bases agree with TRBD2. CDR1 MNHEY and CDR2 SMNVEV come from the germline V gene (reference sequence). This CDR3 spans 15 amino acids. The trim removed 2 bases at V and 5 bases at J, leaving 6 bases unmatched. The CDR3 DNA follows: TGTGCCAGCAGTTTAGAGGGAGGGCCCAACAATGAGCAGTTCTTC. This translates into CASSLEGGPNNEQFF.

In this sample, this clonotype turned up many times. The genes are TRBV3-1 and TRBJ2-2, with D possibly being TRBD2 (7 bases). CDR3 length: 14 residues. Per germline, CDR1 LGHDT and CDR2 YNNKEL (reference sequence). V was pared by 4 bases and J by 7 bases, with 13 bases between. The CDR3 reads CASSLRGADGELFF. CDR3 DNA sequence: TGTGCCAGCAGCCTCCGGGGGGCGGACGGGGAGCTGTTTTTT.

V usage is TRBV4-2 and J usage is TRBJ2-7; 11 nucleotides line up with TRBD2. V shed 4 bases, J shed 2 bases, and the junction held 7 bases outside the gene matches. This CDR3 region has 16 residues. Germline loops: CDR1 LGHNA, CDR2 YNFKEQ. DNA of the CDR3: TGTGCCAGCAGCCCCCTGGGACTAGCGGTCACCTACGAGCAGTACTTC. It encodes CASSPLGLAVTYEQYF.

This clonotype has more than one count but fewer than ten. A read error may explain this, as a much larger clone is one base away. The gene calls are TRBV28 and TRBJ2-1; no clear D. Germline V gene lookup returns CDR1 MDHEN and CDR2 SYDVKM. The CDR3 has 14 residues. CDR3 in amino acids: CASSSTVSYDEQFF. The CDR3 DNA reads as TGTGCCAGCAGTTCGACTGTCTCCTACGATGAGCAGTTCTTC.

This clonotype was detected many times. The genes are TRBV5-8 and TRBJ1-5; D uncertain. Germline V gene sequence: CDR1 SGHTS, CDR2 YDEGEE. The CDR3 extends over 15 amino acids. V was trimmed by 4 bases and J by 6 bases, leaving 17 bases between them. In DNA form, the CDR3 reads TGTGCCAGCAGCAGTACCCAAAAGTGGGGTCAGCCCCAGCATTTT. Residues: CASSSTQKWGQPQHF.

Many counts were recorded for this clonotype. Here the CDR3 DNA reads TGTGCCAGTAGTACTGGGCAATCACTAATCAATGAGCAGTTCTTC. Its protein is CASSTGQSLINEQFF. The J gene is TRBJ2-1, the V gene TRBV19, with D uncertain. The CDR3 sequence is 15 residues long. Trimming pared 4 bases from V and 6 bases from J, leaving 16 bases between. The germline gives CDR1 LNHDA, CDR2 SQIVND (reference sequence).

This clonotype was seen more than once but under ten times. V usage is TRBV30 and J usage is TRBJ2-1; TRBD2 might be the D (6 bases). The germline gives CDR1 GTSNPN, CDR2 SVGIG (reference sequence). The V gene lost 2 bases and the J gene lost 3 bases, with 17 bases spanning the gap. The CDR3 is 16 residues long. CDR3 amino acids: CAWSLGGTFHYNEQFF. CDR3 in DNA: TGTGCCTGGAGTCTCGGAGGGACCTTTCACTACAATGAGCAGTTCTTC. Full variable domain (remainder filled in from reference TRBV30 and TRBJ2-1): SQTIHQWPATLVQPVGSPLSLECTVEGTSNPNLYWYRQAAGRGLQLLFYSVGIGQISSEVPQNLSASRPQDRQFILSSKKLLLSDSGFYLCAWSLGGTFHYNEQFFGPGTRLTVL.

This clonotype was counted many times. The chain is built from TRBV29-1 and TRBJ1-1; perhaps TRBD1 as D (5 bases). Trimming took 4 bases from V and 0 from J, leaving 9 bases between them. Looked up from germline, CDR1 is SQVTM and CDR2 is ANQGSEA. This CDR3 has 13 amino acids. Here the CDR3 DNA reads TGCAGCGTTGTGGGGCGGATGAACACTGAAGCTTTCTTT. It yields the protein CSVVGRMNTEAFF.

For this clonotype: Its ends do not fully match the called genes, so a read error is possible. The chain carries TRBV7-9 and TRBJ2-5; the D gene is possibly TRBD1 (5 bases). CDR3 size: 18 residues. Germline CDR1 reads SEHNR; CDR2 reads FQNEAQ (reference sequence). In nucleotides, the CDR3 is TGTGCCAGCAACCAGTACAGGCAAAACTTACTGTACCAAGGGACCCAGTACTTC. This codes for CASNQYRQNLLYQGTQYF.

This clonotype was seen only a few times. The chain joins TRBV6-2 or TRBV6-3 to TRBJ2-1, with TRBD2 matching 8 bases. The CDR3 loop spans 21 amino acids. J was trimmed by 4 bases and V by 8 bases; bases with no gene match: 28. The germline gives CDR1 MNHEY, CDR2 SVGEGT. The CDR3 protein is CASVGLGDLGTTGRGYNEQFF. CDR3 coding DNA: TGTGCCAGCGTGGGCCTGGGGGACCTTGGGACTACCGGGAGGGGGTACAATGAGCAGTTCTTC.

This clonotype was seen only a few times. The V gene is TRBV25-1, the J gene TRBJ2-7; weak D call: TRBD1 (6 bases). V was shortened by 3 bases and J by 1 base, with 10 bases between the two germline ends. This CDR3 is 14 amino acids long. The germline CDR1 and CDR2 sequences are MGHDK and SYGVNS. The CDR3 DNA sequence: TGTGCCAGCAGTGAGTACAGGGATTCCTACGAGCAGTACTTC. Protein sequence: CASSEYRDSYEQYF.

This clonotype was found a few times. The CDR3 reads CAISSIVSPSTGELFF. In nucleotides, the CDR3 is TGTGCCATCAGCTCGATAGTTTCTCCATCCACCGGGGAGCTGTTTTTT. The chain links TRBV10-3 to TRBJ2-2; D is ambiguous. Trimming took 6 bases from V and 4 from J, leaving 18 bases between them. Germline CDR1 reads ENHRY; CDR2 reads SYGVKD. CDR3 length: 16 residues.

This clonotype was picked up a small number of times. J is TRBJ2-1 and V is TRBV5-5, with D possibly matching TRBD2 (5 bases). The CDR3 length is 15 residues. The germline gives CDR1 SGHKS, CDR2 YYEKEE (reference sequence). V was pared by 2 bases and J by 0 bases, with 9 bases between. CDR3 sequence: CASSFNGNSYNEQFF. CDR3 sequence (DNA): TGTGCCAGCAGCTTTAACGGGAACTCCTACAATGAGCAGTTCTTC.

This clonotype was observed many times. The chain links TRBV29-1 to TRBJ2-7, with 8 bases fitting TRBD2. Germline V gene data show CDR1 as SQVTM and CDR2 as ANQGSEA. The CDR3 covers 15 residues. The V gene end was trimmed by 3 bases and the J gene end by 3 bases; junction bases not matched to a gene: 10. In nucleotides, the CDR3 is TGCAGCGTTGAGGGAGGACGGGAGGGCCACTACGAGCAGTACTTC. It is translated as CSVEGGREGHYEQYF.

Only a few counts were recorded for this clonotype. The chain carries TRBV24-1 and TRBJ2-1; the match to TRBD2 covers 8 bases. Germline trimming cut 3 bases from V and 4 bases from J; bases unmatched to any gene: 4. This CDR3 contains 15 residues. In germline, CDR1 is KGHDR, CDR2 SFDVKD. The CDR3 DNA reads as TGTGCCACCAGTGATCGGACTAGCCCATACAATGAGCAGTTCTTC. This sequence encodes CATSDRTSPYNEQFF.

This clonotype has a handful of counts. V and J are TRBV20-1 and TRBJ2-7; TRBD2 agrees at 10 bases. Germline assignment: CDR1 DFQATT and CDR2 SNEGSKA (reference sequence). The CDR3 is 15 residues long. V was pared by 1 base and J by 4 bases, with 7 bases of the junction left unmatched. CDR3 sequence reads: CSARVSGRGWYEQYF. CDR3 nucleotides: TGCAGTGCTAGAGTCAGCGGGAGGGGATGGTACGAGCAGTACTTC.

This clonotype was seen many times. The J gene is TRBJ1-1, the V gene TRBV18; 7 bases are a match to TRBD1. With V trimmed by 1 base and J by 5 bases, 4 bases remained unmatched. The CDR3 contains 14 residues. The germline V gene encodes CDR1 KGHSH and CDR2 LQKENI. DNA for the CDR3: TGTGCCAGCTCACCACAGGGGGCGCGGACTGAAGCTTTCTTT. Its translation is CASSPQGARTEAFF.

Comments on this clonotype: The junction does not match germline at one end; this may be a read error. The chain is built from TRBV9 and TRBJ2-7; 13 bases fit TRBD2. CDR1 and CDR2 (germline): SGDLS, YYNGEE. The CDR3 covers 15 residues. CDR3 residues: CASSPGLAGTYGQYF. CDR3 bases: TGTGCCAGCAGCCCGGGACTAGCGGGGACCTACGGGCAGTACTTC.

Note on this clonotype: No conserved phenylalanine or tryptophan is present at the end of the CDR3, so a read error is the likely explanation. V usage is TRBV5-1 and J usage is TRBJ1-1; D unclear. The V gene lost 0 bases and the J gene lost 0 bases, with 9 bases spanning the gap. Germline V gives CDR1 SGHRS, CDR2 YFSETQ. This CDR3 is built from 15 residues. The CDR3 loop reads CASSLAVEVNTEAFS. For the CDR3, the DNA is TGCGCCAGCAGCTTGGCCGTGGAGGTGAACACTGAAGCTTTCTCT.

This clonotype was found a few times. The chain recombines TRBV12-5 with TRBJ2-1, with 11 bases aligning to TRBD2. The CDR3 spans 15 residues. In germline, CDR1 is LGHNT, CDR2 FRNRAP. V lost 6 bases, J lost 4 bases, and 5 bases stayed unmatched. The CDR3 region is CASGNSGRGYNEQFF. DNA for the CDR3: TGTGCTAGTGGAAATAGCGGGAGGGGATACAATGAGCAGTTCTTC. Drawing the rest from reference TRBV12-5 and TRBJ2-1, the complete variable domain is DARVTQTPRHKVTEMGQEVTMRCQPILGHNTVFWYRQTMMQGLELLAYFRNRAPLDDSGMPKDRFSAEMPDATLATLKIQPSEPRDSAVYFCASGNSGRGYNEQFFGPGTRLTVL.

This clonotype was observed a handful of times. The V call is TRBV29-1, the J call TRBJ2-1; D not resolved. The CDR3 extends over 10 amino acids. V was shortened by 5 bases and J by 9 bases, with 8 bases between the two germline ends. Germline loops: CDR1 SQVTM, CDR2 ANQGSEA. CDR3 amino acids: CSVSFPEQFF. The CDR3 DNA reads as TGCAGCGTTTCTTTTCCTGAGCAGTTCTTC.

This clonotype appeared many times. The rearrangement joins TRBV11-2 to TRBJ2-7; maybe TRBD1 (6 bases). This CDR3 comprises 13 residues. V lost 3 bases, J lost 6 bases, and 12 bases lay in between. CDR1 SGHAT and CDR2 FQNNGV come from the germline V gene. The chain's CDR3 is CASSFPTGSEQYF. The DNA of the CDR3 is TGTGCCAGCAGCTTTCCAACAGGGTCCGAGCAGTACTTC. Complete variable domain (other parts from reference TRBV11-2 and TRBJ2-7): EAGVAQSPRYKIIEKRQSVAFWCNPISGHATLYWYQQILGQGPKLLIQFQNNGVVDDSQLPKDRFSAERLKGVDSTLKIQPAKLEDSAVYLCASSFPTGSEQYFGPGTRLTVT.

This clonotype came up many times. This rearrangement joins TRBV10-3 to TRBJ2-1, with D perhaps matching TRBD2 (7 bases). Trimming left V 2 bases short and J 5 bases short, with 13 bases between. This CDR3 is 15 amino acids long. Germline-derived CDR1 and CDR2 are ENHRY and SYGVKD. CDR3 residues: CAISEVSGTNNEQFF. In DNA, the CDR3 is TGTGCCATCAGTGAGGTCAGCGGGACAAACAATGAGCAGTTCTTC.

This clonotype showed up many times. The gene calls are TRBV20-1 and TRBJ2-1, with 11 bases identical to TRBD2. Germline CDR1 reads DFQATT; CDR2 reads SNEGSKA (reference sequence). Germline trimming cut 8 bases from V and 13 bases from J; bases unmatched to any gene: 10. The CDR3 has 12 residues. The CDR3 is CSKGTSGESQFF. The CDR3 DNA reads TGCAGTAAAGGGACTAGCGGTGAGAGTCAGTTCTTC.

At least ten counts were recorded for this clonotype. The rearrangement links TRBV12-3 or TRBV12-4 to TRBJ1-5, with 7 bases that match TRBD1. J was trimmed by 9 bases and V by 4 bases; bases with no gene match: 9. The CDR3 spans 14 residues. CDR3 protein: CASSSGQVVRPQHF. The CDR3 coding sequence is TGTGCCAGCAGTTCAGGACAGGTGGTGAGGCCCCAGCATTTT.

The chain carries TRBV7-8 and TRBJ2-7; D is ambiguous. CDR1 SGHVS and CDR2 FQNEAQ come from the germline V gene. V was clipped by 5 bases and J by 5 bases, with 10 bases between them. The CDR3 loop spans 12 amino acids. CDR3 region: CASSPQAHEQYF. The CDR3 DNA sequence: TGTGCCAGCAGCCCCCAGGCCCACGAGCAGTACTTC.

The chain has TRBV10-3 and TRBJ2-5, with TRBD1 identical over 8 bases. Germline CDR1 is ENHRY and CDR2 is SYGVKD. The CDR3 is 12 residues long. The trim removed 6 bases at V and 5 bases at J, leaving 2 bases unmatched. For the CDR3, the DNA is TGTGCCATCAGCAGGGGGCTTGAGACCCAGTACTTC. Amino acids: CAISRGLETQYF.